The source of this T cell receptor beta chain is a study of radiation and T cells in renal cell carcinoma. Details on this clone: Its antigen is not identified.

Time point described: baseline pretreatment blood. Noted treatment: 15 Gy SBRT to primary tumor, nephrectomy 4 weeks later. The assay was immunoSEQ multiplex PCR, and TCRdb's table has in-frame clones only and misses some. The sample has roughly 100,000 clones, around 88% seen once. General observations from the study: From baseline, blood top tumor clonotypes peaked at 2 weeks post-radiation.

Germline CDR1 and CDR2: SEHNR and FQNEAQ (reference sequence). CDR3 length: 11 amino acids. The germline V and J ends were trimmed by 4 bases and 10 bases, with 10 bases remaining between them. The sample here was blood, taken from a patient whose treatment included radiotherapy and nephrectomy. The sequence was collected from a man aged 50 or older with renal cell carcinoma. This sequence joins TRBV7-9 and TRBJ1-1; D is uncertain. CDR3 region: CASSSLTGAFF. In nucleotides, the CDR3 is TGTGCCAGCAGCTCCCTGACCGGAGCTTTCTTT.